The clone carrying this TCR beta chain was detected ten times or more. Its antigen is not known. Amplification targeted TCR beta CDR3 regions from RNA transcripts. The HTBI set primed first-round TCR CDR3 RT-PCR. One entry per CDR3 protein results from TCRdb running MiXCR on the multiplex PCR reads. This table has approximately 360,000 distinct CDR3 sequences, 15% to 18% appearing once. Drawn at first hyperthyroidism diagnosis, the blood sample preceded any ophthalmopathy symptoms. PBMCs were collected from a roughly 10 ml volume of fresh peripheral blood. Losses at the gene ends were 9 bases for V and 6 bases for J; bases not matched to a gene: 2. The CDR3 is 13 residues long. The V gene's germline CDR1 is KGHDR and CDR2 SFDVKD. These data come from a study of T cells in Graves' hyperthyroidism and ophthalmopathy. Study-wide results and limits: Researchers found most expanded thyroid clonotypes above 0.001 in blood as well. A model of 13 V-J features distinguished ophthalmopathy from stable hyperthyroidism.

This chain joins TRBV24-1 and TRBJ2-2, with TRBD1 matching 11 bases. This TCR came from a woman aged 18-30 years with Graves' hyperthyroidism that later progressed to Graves' ophthalmopathy. The source material was blood. The CDR3 region is CATQGQGAGELFF. The CDR3 nucleotides are TGTGCCACCCAGGGACAGGGGGCCGGGGAGCTGTTTTTT.